The rows below give T cell receptor beta chains drawn from one sample of a study of blood T cell repertoires in COVID-19. Libraries were prepared by immunoSEQ multiplex PCR; TCRdb keeps only in-frame clonotypes and omits some of them. The sample records approximately 89,000 clones, about 85% being singletons. The specimen was peripheral blood. All receptors derive from a woman in her 70s with acute or convalescent COVID-19. The CDR3 runs from the conserved cysteine through the conserved F or W. The D gene is left open where the match is weak. Clone sizes are given selectively: once, few, many, or a class where the clone is expanded.

d_call clone_size j_call v_call cdr3_nt cdr3_aa
- - TRBJ1-3 TRBV27 TGTGCCAGCAGTCCGAGGGCCAGGGACTACTCTGGAAACACCATATATTTT CASSPRARDYSGNTIYF
TRBD1 - TRBJ1-1 TRBV11-2 TGTGCCAGCAGTCGACAGGGGGGCACTGAAGCTTTCTTT CASSRQGGTEAFF
TRBD2 - TRBJ2-1 TRBV5-1 TGCGCCAGCAGCTTGCCCCCGTCAGCGGGGGGGACCCATGAGCAGTTCTTC CASSLPPSAGGTHEQFF
- - TRBJ1-2 TRBV20-1 TGCAGTGCTAGTGGGACCGCGGGGGGCTACACCTTC CSASGTAGGYTF
- - TRBJ2-3 TRBV11-3 TGTGCCAGCAGCGGTAGAGCAAACACAGATACGCAGTATTTT CASSGRANTDTQYF
- - TRBJ1-5 TRBV11-2 TGTGCCAGCAGCTTCGGACAGACCAATCAGCCCCAGCATTTT CASSFGQTNQPQHF
- - TRBJ2-1 TRBV19 TGTGCCAGTAGTATGGTCCTTGGCGGGGTGGGTGAGCAGTTCTTC CASSMVLGGVGEQFF
- - TRBJ2-1 TRBV7-2 TGTGCCAGCAGCTTTCTAGACTACCCCTACAATGAGCAGTTCTTC CASSFLDYPYNEQFF
TRBD2 - TRBJ2-4 TRBV6-2/TRBV6-3 TGTGCCAGCAGTTACTCTGGCGGGGGGGCTCTCAAAAACATTCAGTACTTC CASSYSGGGALKNIQYF
TRBD1 once TRBJ1-1 TRBV6-6 TGTGCCAGCAGCCACAACGTTGACAGGGGCACTGAAGCTTTCTTT CASSHNVDRGTEAFF